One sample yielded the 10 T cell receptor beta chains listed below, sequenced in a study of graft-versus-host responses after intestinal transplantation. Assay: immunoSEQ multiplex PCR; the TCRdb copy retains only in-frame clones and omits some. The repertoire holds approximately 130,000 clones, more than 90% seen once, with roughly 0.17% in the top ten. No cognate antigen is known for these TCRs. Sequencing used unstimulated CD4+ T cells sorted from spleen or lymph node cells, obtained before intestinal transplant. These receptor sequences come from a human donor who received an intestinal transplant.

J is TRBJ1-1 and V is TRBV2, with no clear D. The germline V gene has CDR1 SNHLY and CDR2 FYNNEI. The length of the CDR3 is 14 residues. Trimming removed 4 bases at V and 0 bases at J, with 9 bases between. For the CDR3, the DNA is TGTGCCAGCAGTGCCCGAGATATGAACACTGAAGCTTTCTTT. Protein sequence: CASSARDMNTEAFF.

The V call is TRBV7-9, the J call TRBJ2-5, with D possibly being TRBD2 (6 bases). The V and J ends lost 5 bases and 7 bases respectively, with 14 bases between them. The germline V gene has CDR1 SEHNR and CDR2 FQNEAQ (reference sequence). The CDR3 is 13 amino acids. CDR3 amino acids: CASSPGDVGTQYF. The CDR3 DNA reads TGTGCCAGCAGCCCGGGGGATGTGGGGACCCAGTACTTC.

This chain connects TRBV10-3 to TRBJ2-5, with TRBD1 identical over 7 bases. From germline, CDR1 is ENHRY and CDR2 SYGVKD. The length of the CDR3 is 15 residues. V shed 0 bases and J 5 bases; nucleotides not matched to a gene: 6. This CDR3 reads CAISESTGFGETQYF. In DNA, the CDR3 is TGTGCCATCAGTGAGTCGACAGGGTTTGGTGAGACCCAGTACTTC.

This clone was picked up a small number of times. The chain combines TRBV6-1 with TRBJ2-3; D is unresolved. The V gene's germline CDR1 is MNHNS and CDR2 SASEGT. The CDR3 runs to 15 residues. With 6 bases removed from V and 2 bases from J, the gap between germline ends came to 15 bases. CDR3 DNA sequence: TGTGCCAGCAGGAGGCTGGGGTTATTCACAGATACGCAGTATTTT. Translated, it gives CASRRLGLFTDTQYF.

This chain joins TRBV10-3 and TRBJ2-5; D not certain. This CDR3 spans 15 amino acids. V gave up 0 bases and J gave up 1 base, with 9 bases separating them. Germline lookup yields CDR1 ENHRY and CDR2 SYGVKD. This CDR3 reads CAISESMRFQETQYF. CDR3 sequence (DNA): TGTGCCATCAGTGAGTCGATGAGGTTCCAAGAGACCCAGTACTTC.

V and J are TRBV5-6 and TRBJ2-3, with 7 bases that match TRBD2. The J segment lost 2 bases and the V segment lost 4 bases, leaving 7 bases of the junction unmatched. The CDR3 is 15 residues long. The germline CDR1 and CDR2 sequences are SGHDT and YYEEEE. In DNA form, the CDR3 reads TGTGCCAGCAGCCGGGGGAGGGGACTCACAGATACGCAGTATTTT. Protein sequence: CASSRGRGLTDTQYF.

CDR3 nucleotides: TGTGCCTGGAGGGAGACAGGTTCCTACGAGCAGTACTTC. It specifies CAWRETGSYEQYF. The chain is built from TRBV30 and TRBJ2-7; tentative D call: TRBD1 (6 bases). The CDR3 runs to 13 residues. The germline V and J ends were trimmed by 3 bases and 1 base, with 10 bases remaining between them. Per the germline V gene, CDR1 is GTSNPN and CDR2 is SVGIG (reference sequence). The whole variable domain, filled in from reference TRBV30 and TRBJ2-7, reads SQTIHQWPATLVQPVGSPLSLECTVEGTSNPNLYWYRQAAGRGLQLLFYSVGIGQISSEVPQNLSASRPQDRQFILSSKKLLLSDSGFYLCAWRETGSYEQYFGPGTRLTVT.

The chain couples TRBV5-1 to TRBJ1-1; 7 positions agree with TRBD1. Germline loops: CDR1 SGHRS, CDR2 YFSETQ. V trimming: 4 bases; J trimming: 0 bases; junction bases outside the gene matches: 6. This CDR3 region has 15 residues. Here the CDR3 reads CASSLRTGLNTEAFF. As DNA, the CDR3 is TGCGCCAGCAGCCTGAGGACAGGTCTGAACACTGAAGCTTTCTTT.

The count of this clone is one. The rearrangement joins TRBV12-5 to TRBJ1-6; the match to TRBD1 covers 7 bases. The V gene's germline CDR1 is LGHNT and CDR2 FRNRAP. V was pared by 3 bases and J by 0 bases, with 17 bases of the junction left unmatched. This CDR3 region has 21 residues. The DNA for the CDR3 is TGTGCTAGTGGTTTCCTCCCTGGGACAGTAGACCCCAGCTCCTATAATTCACCCCTCCACTTT. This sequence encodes CASGFLPGTVDPSSYNSPLHF.

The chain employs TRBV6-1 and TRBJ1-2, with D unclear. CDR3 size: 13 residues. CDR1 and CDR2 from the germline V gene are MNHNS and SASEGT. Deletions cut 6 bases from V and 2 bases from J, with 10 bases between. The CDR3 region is CASRSDVNYGYTF. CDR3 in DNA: TGTGCCAGCAGGTCGGACGTAAACTATGGCTACACCTTC.